This T cell receptor beta chain was found in a study of cytomegalovirus exposure and HLA in healthy donors. Overall study results and limits: Later on, a genetic analysis was performed. It linked a missense variant in DCLRE1C with V- and J-gene trimming of TCR beta. The analysis excluded some indistinguishable V segments, including TRBV6-2 and TRBV6-3.

The table lists this clone with a count of one. Its antigen is unknown. The study ran its PCR with 60 Vbeta and 13 Jbeta primers. Here immunoSEQ multiplex PCR was the method, and the copy in TCRdb shows in-frame clones only, minus some. The sample has 77,000 or so clones; approximately 71% are singletons. Germline V gives CDR1 SGHVS, CDR2 FNYEAQ. The CDR3 is 18 amino acids. Trimming took off 0 bases at V and 7 bases at J, with 23 bases between the two ends. Participants comprised healthy donors of bone marrow. The clonotype comes from a middle-aged woman in good health and CMV-seronegative. This chain connects TRBV7-6 to TRBJ2-3; D unclear. Material for sequencing was PBMCs. The CDR3 loop is CASSLAPKRHLGYYTQYF. CDR3 bases: TGTGCCAGCAGCTTAGCGCCGAAGAGACATCTGGGTTACTATACGCAGTATTTT.